This T cell receptor (beta chain) was recovered during a study of blood T cell repertoires in COVID-19 (dated by TCRdb to the early 2020s). In the study overall: Samples covering the acute and convalescent phases of COVID-19 were provided by collaborators in the United States, Italy and Spain. The material from the prospective study consisted of cDNA or gDNA derived from T cells, B-cell-depleted T cells, or PBMCs. Deeply sampled blood TCRbeta repertoires from subjects exposed to, actively infected with, or recovered from COVID-19 were included in the dataset. The repertoires were released in a freely available public database meant as a resource for research on the immune response to SARS-CoV-2. The samples were drawn from the first 160 participants of the ongoing ImmuneRACE study and from more than 1,000 subjects provided by 6 global collaborators. Nearly every sample came with metadata listing a de-identified subject ID, COVID-19 status, age in years and sex. HLA class I and class II types, where available, came from metadata supplied by the sample provider rather than from assay-based typing. Here is what the overall study found, with its caveats: How much clinical and demographic metadata was included differed by source and by participant, and the metadata was provided uncurated.

To note about this clone: This clone's antigen is unknown. No base quality values were provided; no much bigger clone lies one nucleotide off.

Collaborating institutions collected whole blood in K2EDTA tubes following their own protocols. For TCRbeta analysis, collaborators shipped samples in one of three forms: frozen whole blood, isolated PBMCs, or DNA extracted from either of those sample types. From the cysteine through the phenylalanine, the CDR3 covers 13 amino acids. The sequence is cut down to CDR3 DNA, 39 bases in frame from base 1. V is reduced by 3 bases and J by 5 bases, leaving a spacing of 10 bases between them. TCRbeta CDR3 regions were amplified from genomic DNA using the immunoSEQ Assay, a bias-controlled multiplex PCR. In the paper's pipeline: Nucleated cell counts per sample were estimated from amplification of reference gene primers within the assay. Sequence reads were collapsed and filtered to measure the absolute abundance of every unique TCRbeta CDR3 rearrangement. For each sample, productive Simpson clonality was calculated by taking the square root of Simpson's diversity index across productive rearrangements. TCRdb carries this immuneACCESS record with in-frame sequences only. Its versions omit some clonotypes, under half of them owing to an unresolved V gene in the studies checked, with the rest unexplained. For V, J and clone size, that table is used; D and trimming come from the DNA. This sample holds about 95,000 clones; approximately 84% were observed only once. The ten largest account for 20% to 25% of the sample.

This clonotype originated in a man aged 80 or over with active or convalescent COVID-19. Recombination linked TRBV12-3 or TRBV12-4 to TRBJ2-5, and TRBD2 may be the D gene, going by 6 matching bases. Sequenced input: peripheral blood. The CDR3 loop reads CASSFSGVETQYF. The nucleotide sequence reads TGTGCCAGCAGTTTTTCGGGGGTGGAGACCCAGTACTTC.